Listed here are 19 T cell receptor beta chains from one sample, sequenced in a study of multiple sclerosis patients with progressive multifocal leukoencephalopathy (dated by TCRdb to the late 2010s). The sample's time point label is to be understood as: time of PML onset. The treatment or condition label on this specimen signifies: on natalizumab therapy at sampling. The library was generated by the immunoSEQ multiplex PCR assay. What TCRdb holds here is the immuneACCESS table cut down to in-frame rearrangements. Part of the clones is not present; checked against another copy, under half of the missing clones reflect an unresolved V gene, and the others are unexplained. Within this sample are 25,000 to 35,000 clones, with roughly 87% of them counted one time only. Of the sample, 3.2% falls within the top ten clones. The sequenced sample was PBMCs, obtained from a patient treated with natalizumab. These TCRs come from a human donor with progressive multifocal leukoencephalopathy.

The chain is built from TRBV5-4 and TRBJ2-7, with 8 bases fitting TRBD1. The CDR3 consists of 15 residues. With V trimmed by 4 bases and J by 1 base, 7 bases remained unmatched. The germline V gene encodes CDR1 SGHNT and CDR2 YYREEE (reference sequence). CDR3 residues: CASSHPGQDSYEQYF. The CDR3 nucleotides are TGTGCCAGCAGCCACCCGGGACAGGATTCCTACGAGCAGTACTTC.

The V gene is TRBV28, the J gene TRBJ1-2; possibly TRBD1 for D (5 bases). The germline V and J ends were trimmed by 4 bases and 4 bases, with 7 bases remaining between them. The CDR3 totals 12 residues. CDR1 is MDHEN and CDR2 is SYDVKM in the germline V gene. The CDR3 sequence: CASSSGGYGYTF. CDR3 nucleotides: TGTGCCAGCAGTTCGGGGGGCTATGGCTACACCTTC.

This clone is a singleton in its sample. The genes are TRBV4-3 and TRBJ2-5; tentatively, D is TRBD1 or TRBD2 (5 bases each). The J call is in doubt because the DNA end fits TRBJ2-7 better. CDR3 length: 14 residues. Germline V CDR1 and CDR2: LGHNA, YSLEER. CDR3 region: CASSQGRGPYEQYF. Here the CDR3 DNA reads TGCGCCAGCAGCCAAGGCCGGGGCCCCTACGAGCAGTACTTC.

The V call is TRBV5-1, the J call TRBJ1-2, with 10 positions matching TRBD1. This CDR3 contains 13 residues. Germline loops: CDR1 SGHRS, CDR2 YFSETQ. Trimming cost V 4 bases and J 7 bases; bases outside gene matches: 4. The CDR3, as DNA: TGCGCCAGCAGCCTAGGACAGGGGGTTGGCTACACCTTC. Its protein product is CASSLGQGVGYTF.

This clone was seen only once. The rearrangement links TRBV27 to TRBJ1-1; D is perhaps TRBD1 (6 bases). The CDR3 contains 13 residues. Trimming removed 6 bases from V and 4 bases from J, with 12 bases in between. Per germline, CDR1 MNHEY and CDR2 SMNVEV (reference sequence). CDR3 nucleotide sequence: TGTGCCAGCAGCCTAGGGGGGAGCACTGAAGCTTTCTTT. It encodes CASSLGGSTEAFF.

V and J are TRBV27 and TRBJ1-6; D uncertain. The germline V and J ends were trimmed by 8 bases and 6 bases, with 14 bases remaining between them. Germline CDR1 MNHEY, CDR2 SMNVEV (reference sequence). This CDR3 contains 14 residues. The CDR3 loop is CASHREGSNSPLHF. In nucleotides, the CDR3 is TGTGCCAGCCACCGAGAGGGAAGTAATTCACCCCTCCACTTT.

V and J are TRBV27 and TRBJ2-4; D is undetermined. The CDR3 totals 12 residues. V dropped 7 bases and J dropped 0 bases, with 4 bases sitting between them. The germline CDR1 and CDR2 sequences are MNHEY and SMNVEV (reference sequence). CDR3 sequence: CASTLAKNIQYF. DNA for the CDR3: TGTGCCAGCACCTTAGCCAAAAACATTCAGTACTTC.

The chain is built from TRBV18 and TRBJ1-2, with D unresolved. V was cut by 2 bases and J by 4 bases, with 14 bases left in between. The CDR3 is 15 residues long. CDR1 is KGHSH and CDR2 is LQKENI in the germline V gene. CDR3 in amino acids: CASSPTGQGAYGYTF. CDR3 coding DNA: TGTGCCAGCTCACCAACGGGCCAAGGAGCCTATGGCTACACCTTC.

CDR3 region: CAWSVGVGNEQFF. CDR3 nucleotide sequence: TGTGCCTGGAGTGTTGGGGTGGGGAATGAGCAGTTCTTC. The chain carries TRBV30 and TRBJ2-1; D is uncertain. Per the germline V gene, CDR1 is GTSNPN and CDR2 is SVGIG (reference sequence). The CDR3 totals 13 residues. Trimming took off 0 bases at V and 7 bases at J, with 10 bases between the two ends.

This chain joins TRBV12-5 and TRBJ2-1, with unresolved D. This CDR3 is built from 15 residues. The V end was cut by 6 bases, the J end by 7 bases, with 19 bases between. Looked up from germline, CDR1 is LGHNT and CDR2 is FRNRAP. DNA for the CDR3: TGTGCTAGTGGGGCTCCCCAACCGCGCAGGAATGAGCAGTTCTTC. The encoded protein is CASGAPQPRRNEQFF.

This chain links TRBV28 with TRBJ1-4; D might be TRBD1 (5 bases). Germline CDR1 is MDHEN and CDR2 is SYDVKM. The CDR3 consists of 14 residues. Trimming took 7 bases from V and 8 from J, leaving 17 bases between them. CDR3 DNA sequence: TGTGCCAGCATAGGAAGGGTGGGGCAAGAAAAACTGTTTTTT. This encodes CASIGRVGQEKLFF.

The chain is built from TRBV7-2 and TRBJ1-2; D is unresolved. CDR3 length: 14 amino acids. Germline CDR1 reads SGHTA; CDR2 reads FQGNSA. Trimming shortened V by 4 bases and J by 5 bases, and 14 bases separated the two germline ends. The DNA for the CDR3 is TGTGCCAGCAGCTCCCCATTCCGGGATTATGGCTACACCTTC. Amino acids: CASSSPFRDYGYTF.

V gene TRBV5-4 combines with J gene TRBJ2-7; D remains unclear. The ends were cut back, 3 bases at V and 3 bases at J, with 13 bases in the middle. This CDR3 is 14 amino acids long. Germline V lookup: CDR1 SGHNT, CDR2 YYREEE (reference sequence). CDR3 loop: CASSYPDPGYEQYF. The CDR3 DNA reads TGTGCCAGCAGCTATCCCGACCCGGGCTACGAGCAGTACTTC.

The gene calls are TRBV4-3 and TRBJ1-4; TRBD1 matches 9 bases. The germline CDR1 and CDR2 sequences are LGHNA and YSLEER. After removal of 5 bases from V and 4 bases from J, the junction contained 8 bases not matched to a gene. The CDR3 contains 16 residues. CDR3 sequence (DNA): TGCGCCAGCAGCTGGGACAGGGAAACGGATAATGAAAAACTGTTTTTT. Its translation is CASSWDRETDNEKLFF.

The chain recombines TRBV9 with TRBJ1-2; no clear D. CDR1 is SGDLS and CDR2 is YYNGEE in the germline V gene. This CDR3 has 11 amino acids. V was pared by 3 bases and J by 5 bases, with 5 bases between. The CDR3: CASSDWYGYTF. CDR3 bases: TGTGCCAGCAGCGACTGGTATGGCTACACCTTC. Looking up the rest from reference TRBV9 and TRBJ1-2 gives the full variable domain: DSGVTQTPKHLITATGQRVTLRCSPRSGDLSVYWYQQSLDQGLQFLIQYYNGEERAKGNILERFSAQQFPDLHSELNLSSLELGDSALYFCASSDWYGYTFGSGTRLTVV.

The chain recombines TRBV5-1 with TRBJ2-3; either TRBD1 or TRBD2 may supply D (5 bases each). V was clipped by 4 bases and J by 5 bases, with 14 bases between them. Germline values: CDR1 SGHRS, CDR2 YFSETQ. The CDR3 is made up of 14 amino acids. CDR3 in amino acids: CASSPDGARDTQYF. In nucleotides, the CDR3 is TGCGCCAGCAGCCCCGACGGGGCCAGAGATACGCAGTATTTT.

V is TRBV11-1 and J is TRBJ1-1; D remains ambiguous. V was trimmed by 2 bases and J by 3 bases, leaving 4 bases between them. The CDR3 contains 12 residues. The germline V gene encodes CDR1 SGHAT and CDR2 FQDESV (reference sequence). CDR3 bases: TGTGCCAGCAGCTTAAGGTACACTGAAGCTTTCTTT. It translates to CASSLRYTEAFF.

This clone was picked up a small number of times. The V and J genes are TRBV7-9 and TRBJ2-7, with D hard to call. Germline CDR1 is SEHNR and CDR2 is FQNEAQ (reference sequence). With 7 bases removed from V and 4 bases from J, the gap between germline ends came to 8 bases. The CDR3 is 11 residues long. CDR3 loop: CASTSSYEQYF. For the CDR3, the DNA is TGTGCCAGCACCTCCTCTTACGAGCAGTACTTC.

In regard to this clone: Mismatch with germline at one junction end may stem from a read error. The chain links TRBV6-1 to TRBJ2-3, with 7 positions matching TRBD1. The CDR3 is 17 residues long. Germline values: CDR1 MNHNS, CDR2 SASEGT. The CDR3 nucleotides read TGTGCCAGCAGCGAAGAGGCAAGAGGGGGCTTCACAGATACGCAGTATTTT. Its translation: CASSEEARGGFTDTQYF.